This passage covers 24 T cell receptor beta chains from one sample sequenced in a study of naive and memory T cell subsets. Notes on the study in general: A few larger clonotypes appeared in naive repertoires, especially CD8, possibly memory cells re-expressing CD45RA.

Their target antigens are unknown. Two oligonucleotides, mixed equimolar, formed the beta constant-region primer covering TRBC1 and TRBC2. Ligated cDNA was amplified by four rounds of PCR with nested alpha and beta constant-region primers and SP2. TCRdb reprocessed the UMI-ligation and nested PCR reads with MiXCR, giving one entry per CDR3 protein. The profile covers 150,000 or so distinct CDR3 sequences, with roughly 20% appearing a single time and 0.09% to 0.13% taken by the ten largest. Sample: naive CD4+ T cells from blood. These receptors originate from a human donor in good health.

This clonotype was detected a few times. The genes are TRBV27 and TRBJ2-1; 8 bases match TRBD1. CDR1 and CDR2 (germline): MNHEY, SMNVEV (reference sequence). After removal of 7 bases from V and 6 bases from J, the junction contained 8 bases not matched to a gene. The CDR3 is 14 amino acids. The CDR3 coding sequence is TGTGCCAGCACCCAGGACAGGGTCGGCAATGAGCAGTTCTTC. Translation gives CASTQDRVGNEQFF.

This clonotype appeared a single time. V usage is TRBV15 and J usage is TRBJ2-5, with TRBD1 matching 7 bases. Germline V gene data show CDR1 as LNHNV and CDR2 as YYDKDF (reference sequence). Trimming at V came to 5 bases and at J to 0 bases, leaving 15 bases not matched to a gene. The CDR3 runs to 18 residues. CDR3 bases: TGTGCCACCAGCGGAAGGGACAGCCATAACTCAAACCAAGAGACCCAGTACTTC. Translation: CATSGRDSHNSNQETQYF.

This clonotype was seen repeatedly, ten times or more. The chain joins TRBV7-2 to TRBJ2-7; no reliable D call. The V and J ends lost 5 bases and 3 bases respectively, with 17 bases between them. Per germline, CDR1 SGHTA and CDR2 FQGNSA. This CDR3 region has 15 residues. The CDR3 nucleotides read TGTGCCAGCAGCCTAGACTTGGAAGGGATCTACGAGCAGTACTTC. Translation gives CASSLDLEGIYEQYF.

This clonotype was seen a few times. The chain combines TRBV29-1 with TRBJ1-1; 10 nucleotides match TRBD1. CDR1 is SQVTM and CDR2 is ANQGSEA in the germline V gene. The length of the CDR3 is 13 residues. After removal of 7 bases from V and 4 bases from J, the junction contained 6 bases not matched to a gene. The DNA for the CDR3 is TGCAGCGGGACCGGGACAGGGGTCACTGAAGCTTTCTTT. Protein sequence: CSGTGTGVTEAFF.

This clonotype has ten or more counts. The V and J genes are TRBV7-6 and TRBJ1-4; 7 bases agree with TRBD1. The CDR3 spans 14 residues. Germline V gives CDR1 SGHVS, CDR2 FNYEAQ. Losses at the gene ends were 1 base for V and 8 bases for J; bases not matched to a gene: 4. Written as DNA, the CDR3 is TGTGCCAGCAGCTTAGGGACAGGCACGGAAAAACTGTTTTTT. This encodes CASSLGTGTEKLFF.

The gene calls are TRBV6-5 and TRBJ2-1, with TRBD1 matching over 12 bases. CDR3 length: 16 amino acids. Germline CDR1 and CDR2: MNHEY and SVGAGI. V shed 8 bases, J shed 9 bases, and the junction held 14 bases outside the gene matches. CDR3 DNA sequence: TGTGCCAGCGAAGGTGCGGGACAGGGGGCGCTGGGTGAGCAGTTCTTC. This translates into CASEGAGQGALGEQFF.

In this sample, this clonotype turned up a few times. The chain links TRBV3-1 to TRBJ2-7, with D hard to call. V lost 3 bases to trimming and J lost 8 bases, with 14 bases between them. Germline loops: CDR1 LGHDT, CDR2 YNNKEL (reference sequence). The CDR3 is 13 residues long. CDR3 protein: CASSHPGRPKQYF. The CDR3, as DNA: TGTGCCAGCAGCCATCCCGGACGTCCCAAGCAGTACTTC.

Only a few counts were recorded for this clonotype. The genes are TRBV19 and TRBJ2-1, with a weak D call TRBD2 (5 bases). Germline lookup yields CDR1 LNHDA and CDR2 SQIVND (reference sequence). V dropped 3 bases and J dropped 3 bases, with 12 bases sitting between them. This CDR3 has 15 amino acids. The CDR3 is CASSIVATFYNEQFF. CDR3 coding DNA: TGTGCCAGTAGTATCGTAGCGACATTCTACAATGAGCAGTTCTTC.

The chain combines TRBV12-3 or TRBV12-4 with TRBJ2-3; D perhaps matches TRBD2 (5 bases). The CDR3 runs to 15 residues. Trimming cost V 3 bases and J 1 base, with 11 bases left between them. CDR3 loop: CASSFGGLGTDTQYF. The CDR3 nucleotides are TGTGCCAGCAGTTTTGGAGGTCTCGGCACAGATACGCAGTATTTT.

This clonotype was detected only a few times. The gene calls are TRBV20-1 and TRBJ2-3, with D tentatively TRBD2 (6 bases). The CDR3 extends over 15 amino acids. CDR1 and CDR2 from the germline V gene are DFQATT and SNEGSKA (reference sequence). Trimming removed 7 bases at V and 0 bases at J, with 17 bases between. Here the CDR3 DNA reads TGCAGTGTTACTCCACCGGGACTCAGCACAGATACGCAGTATTTT. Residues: CSVTPPGLSTDTQYF.

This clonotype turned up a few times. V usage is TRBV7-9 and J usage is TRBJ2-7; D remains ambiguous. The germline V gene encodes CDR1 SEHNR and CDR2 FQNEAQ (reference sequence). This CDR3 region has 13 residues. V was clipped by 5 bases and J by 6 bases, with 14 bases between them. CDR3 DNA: TGTGCCAGCAGCCCTCCCGGAGTCACCGAGCAGTACTTC. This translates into CASSPPGVTEQYF.

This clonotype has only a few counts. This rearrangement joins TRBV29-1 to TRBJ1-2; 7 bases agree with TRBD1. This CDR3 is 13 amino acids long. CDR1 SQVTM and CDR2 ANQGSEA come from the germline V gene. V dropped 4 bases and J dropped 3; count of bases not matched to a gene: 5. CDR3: CSVVRDSYYGYTF. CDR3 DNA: TGCAGCGTTGTGCGGGACAGCTACTATGGCTACACCTTC.

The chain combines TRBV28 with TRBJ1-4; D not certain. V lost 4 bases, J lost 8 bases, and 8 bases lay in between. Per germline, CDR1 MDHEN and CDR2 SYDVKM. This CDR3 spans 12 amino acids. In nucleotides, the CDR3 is TGTGCCAGCAGTTCGCAGTACGAAAAACTGTTTTTT. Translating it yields CASSSQYEKLFF.

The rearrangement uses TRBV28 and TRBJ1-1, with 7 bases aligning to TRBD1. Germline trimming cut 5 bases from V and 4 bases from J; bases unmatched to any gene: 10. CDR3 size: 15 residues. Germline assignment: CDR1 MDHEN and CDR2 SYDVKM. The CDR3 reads CASSPEQGTFTEAFF. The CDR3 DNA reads TGTGCCAGCAGTCCCGAACAGGGGACGTTCACTGAAGCTTTCTTT.

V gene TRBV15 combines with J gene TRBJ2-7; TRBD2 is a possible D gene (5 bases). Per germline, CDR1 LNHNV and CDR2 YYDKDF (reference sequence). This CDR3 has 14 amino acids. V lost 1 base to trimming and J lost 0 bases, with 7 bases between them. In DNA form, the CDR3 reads TGTGCCACCAGCAGAGCTGGGAGCTCCTACGAGCAGTACTTC. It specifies CATSRAGSSYEQYF.

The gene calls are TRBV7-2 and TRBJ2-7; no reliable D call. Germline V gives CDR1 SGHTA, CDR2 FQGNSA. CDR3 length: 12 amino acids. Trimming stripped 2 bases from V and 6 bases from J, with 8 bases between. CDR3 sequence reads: CASSLTLGEQYF. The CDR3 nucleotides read TGTGCCAGCAGCTTAACCCTGGGCGAGCAGTACTTC.

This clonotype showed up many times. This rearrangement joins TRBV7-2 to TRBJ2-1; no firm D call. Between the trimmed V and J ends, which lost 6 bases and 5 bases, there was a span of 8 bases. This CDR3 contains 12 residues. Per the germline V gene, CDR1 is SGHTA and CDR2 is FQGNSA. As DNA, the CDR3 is TGTGCCAGCAGAGGCGGAAACAATGAGCAGTTCTTC. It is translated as CASRGGNNEQFF.

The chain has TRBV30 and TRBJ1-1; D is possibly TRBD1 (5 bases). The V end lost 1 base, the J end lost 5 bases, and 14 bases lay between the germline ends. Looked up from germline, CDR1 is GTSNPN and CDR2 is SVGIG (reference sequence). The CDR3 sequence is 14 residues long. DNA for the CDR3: TGTGCCTGGAGTGGACAGACTAAAGTGACTGAAGCTTTCTTT. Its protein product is CAWSGQTKVTEAFF.

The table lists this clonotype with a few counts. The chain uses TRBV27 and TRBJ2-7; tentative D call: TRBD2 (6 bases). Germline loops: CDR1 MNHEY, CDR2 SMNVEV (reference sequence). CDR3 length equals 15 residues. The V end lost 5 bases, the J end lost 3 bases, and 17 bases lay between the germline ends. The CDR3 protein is CASSPPKAGYYEQYF. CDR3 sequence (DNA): TGTGCCAGCAGTCCACCGAAGGCGGGATACTACGAGCAGTACTTC.

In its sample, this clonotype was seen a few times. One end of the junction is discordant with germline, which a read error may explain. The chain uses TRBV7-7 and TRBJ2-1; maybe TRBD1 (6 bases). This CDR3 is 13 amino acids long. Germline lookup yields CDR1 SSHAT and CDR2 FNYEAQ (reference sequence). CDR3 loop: CASSPSRGVEQFF. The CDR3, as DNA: TGTGCTAGCAGCCCCTCCAGGGGAGTGGAGCAGTTCTTC.

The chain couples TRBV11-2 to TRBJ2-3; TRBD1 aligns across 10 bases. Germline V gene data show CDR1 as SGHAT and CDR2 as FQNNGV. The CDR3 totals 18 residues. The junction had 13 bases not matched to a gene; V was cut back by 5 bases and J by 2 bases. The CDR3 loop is CASSLRDRGALPTDTQYF. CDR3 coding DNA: TGTGCCAGCAGCCTCCGGGACAGGGGCGCGCTCCCCACAGATACGCAGTATTTT.

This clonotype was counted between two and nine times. In DNA, the CDR3 is TGCAGTGCCACACCAGCCGGGGGAAACACTGAAGCTTTCTTT. Amino acid sequence: CSATPAGGNTEAFF. V usage is TRBV20-1 and J usage is TRBJ1-1, with D perhaps matching TRBD1 (5 bases). V lost 6 bases, J lost 2 bases, and 16 bases lay in between. CDR3 size: 14 residues. Germline V gene lookup returns CDR1 DFQATT and CDR2 SNEGSKA (reference sequence).

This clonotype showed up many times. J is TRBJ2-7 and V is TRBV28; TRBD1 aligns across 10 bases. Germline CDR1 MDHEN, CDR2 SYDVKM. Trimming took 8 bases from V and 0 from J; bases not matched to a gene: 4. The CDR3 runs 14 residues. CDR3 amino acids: CASAGTGVSYEQYF. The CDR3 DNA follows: TGTGCCAGCGCCGGGACAGGGGTCTCCTACGAGCAGTACTTC.

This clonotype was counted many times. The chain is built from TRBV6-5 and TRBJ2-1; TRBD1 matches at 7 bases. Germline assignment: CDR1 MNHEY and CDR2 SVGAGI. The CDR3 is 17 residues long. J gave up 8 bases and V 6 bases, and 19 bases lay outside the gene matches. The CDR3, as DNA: TGTGCCAGCAGAATGATATTCGGGACAGTCGCCGGGGATGAGCAGTTCTTC. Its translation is CASRMIFGTVAGDEQFF.